These 9 T cell receptor beta chains share one sample of origin, sequenced in a study of T cell changes during pregnancy in multiple sclerosis. Assay: immunoSEQ multiplex PCR; the TCRdb copy retains only in-frame clones and omits some. The data hold about 49,000 clones, with more than 85% observed a single time. Source: CD8+ T cells from peripheral blood mononuclear cells, taken in the first trimester of pregnancy. The source of these receptors is a female donor with multiple sclerosis, enrolled in a pregnancy study.

This rearrangement joins TRBV5-1 to TRBJ2-7, with D perhaps TRBD1 (6 bases). The CDR3 has 15 amino acids. V was trimmed by 2 bases and J by 1 base, leaving 13 bases between them. The germline V gene encodes CDR1 SGHRS and CDR2 YFSETQ. CDR3 sequence reads: CASSLGPGESYEQYF. The CDR3 DNA is TGCGCCAGCAGCTTAGGGCCAGGGGAGTCCTACGAGCAGTACTTC.

The chain employs TRBV9 and TRBJ2-1; weak D call: TRBD2 (5 bases). Germline-derived CDR1 and CDR2 are SGDLS and YYNGEE. The ends were cut back, 3 bases at V and 3 bases at J, with 19 bases in the middle. CDR3 length equals 17 residues. The CDR3 DNA reads as TGTGCCAGCAGCGACGCAACGTTAGAAGGAGGCTACAATGAGCAGTTCTTC. Translated: CASSDATLEGGYNEQFF.

The J gene is TRBJ2-7, the V gene TRBV4-1, with 7 nucleotides matching TRBD1. Losses at the gene ends were 1 base for V and 4 bases for J; bases not matched to a gene: 10. The CDR3 loop spans 16 amino acids. Germline values: CDR1 MGHRA, CDR2 YSYEKL. The DNA of the CDR3 is TGCGCCAGCAGCCAAGGACTAACAGGGGCGGGTTACGAGCAGTACTTC. Translated, it gives CASSQGLTGAGYEQYF.

The chain uses TRBV27 and TRBJ2-3, with a possible D match to TRBD2 (6 bases). The CDR3 sequence is 16 residues long. Germline V gene data show CDR1 as MNHEY and CDR2 as SMNVEV (reference sequence). The germline V and J ends were trimmed by 5 bases and 0 bases, with 15 bases remaining between them. CDR3 DNA: TGTGCCAGCAGTCCCCGGGACTTCTCTAGCACAGATACGCAGTATTTT. This encodes CASSPRDFSSTDTQYF.

This chain links TRBV19 with TRBJ1-4, with D possibly being TRBD1 (6 bases). With 9 bases removed from V and 5 bases from J, the gap between germline ends came to 16 bases. The CDR3 spans 14 residues. Looked up from germline, CDR1 is LNHDA and CDR2 is SQIVND (reference sequence). The CDR3 reads CARLQGQGNEKLFF. The CDR3 DNA sequence: TGTGCCAGACTACAGGGTCAGGGGAATGAAAAACTGTTTTTT.

The chain uses TRBV7-8 and TRBJ2-7, with 10 positions matching TRBD2. V was pared by 5 bases and J by 3 bases, with 4 bases of the junction left unmatched. The CDR3 sequence is 14 residues long. The V gene's germline CDR1 is SGHVS and CDR2 FQNEAQ. The CDR3 DNA reads as TGTGCCAGCAGCCCACTAGCGGGAAGCTACGAGCAGTACTTC. This encodes CASSPLAGSYEQYF.

The V and J genes are TRBV27 and TRBJ2-7; 8 nucleotides align to TRBD1. The J segment lost 3 bases and the V segment lost 8 bases, leaving 6 bases of the junction unmatched. Germline CDR1 and CDR2: MNHEY and SMNVEV (reference sequence). This CDR3 is 13 amino acids long. The CDR3 bases are TGTGCCAGCGGATTAGACAGGGGCTACGAGCAGTACTTC. Translation: CASGLDRGYEQYF.

V and J are TRBV7-2 and TRBJ1-2; 10 bases are shared with TRBD1. Germline CDR1 reads SGHTA; CDR2 reads FQGNSA. The CDR3 runs to 13 residues. The V gene end was trimmed by 2 bases and the J gene end by 8 bases; junction bases not matched to a gene: 2. In nucleotides, the CDR3 is TGTGCCAGCAGCTTAAGGACAGGGGGAGGCTACACCTTC. This codes for CASSLRTGGGYTF.

The chain combines TRBV7-8 with TRBJ1-2; maybe TRBD1 (5 bases). V lost 5 bases and J lost 5, with 18 bases in between. Germline lookup yields CDR1 SGHVS and CDR2 FQNEAQ. The CDR3 spans 15 residues. CDR3 bases: TGTGCCAGCAGCCCCAATCCCGGGGCGGGGTATGGCTACACCTTC. It is translated as CASSPNPGAGYGYTF. Supplemented by reference TRBV7-8 and TRBJ1-2, the full variable domain reads GAGVSQSPRYKVAKRGQDVALRCDPISGHVSLFWYQQALGQGPEFLTYFQNEAQLDKSGLPSDRFFAERPEGSVSTLKIQRTQQEDSAVYLCASSPNPGAGYGYTFGSGTRLTVV.